This T cell receptor beta chain derives from a study of control samples from healthy donors and cancer patients. Sequenced by immunoSEQ multiplex PCR; TCRdb stores in-frame clones only, minus some. Seen here are around 85,000 clones, roughly 93% observed once, and the top ten hold roughly 5%. Germline CDR1 LNHDA, CDR2 SQIVND (reference sequence). The CDR3 has 14 residues. Between the trimmed V and J ends, which lost 5 bases and 0 bases, there was a span of 11 bases. This clone was seen once. The chain recombines TRBV19 with TRBJ2-7; the D gene is possibly TRBD2 (6 bases). Sequenced sample: blood. The sequence came from a woman between 18 and 29 years old in good health. CDR3 nucleotide sequence: TGTGCCAGTAGTCCGGGACTCAGCTCCTACGAGCAGTACTTC. It specifies CASSPGLSSYEQYF.